This record covers a single T cell receptor beta chain. The antigen remains unidentified. The source of the sample is a study of identifying expanded T cells in peripheral blood. Collection occurred without any documented infections or immune events in donors. Germline CDR1 is LGHNA and CDR2 is YNFKEQ. V lost 0 bases to trimming and J lost 8 bases, with 16 bases between them. The CDR3 contains 15 residues. Study results and limitations: Roughly two-week clone count variance significantly increased as total template count grew. Differentially abundant clones: about 1.1 between replicates, about 15 at around 14 days, less than 20 at four.

TCRdb keeps only in-frame clones here, not all; method: immunoSEQ multiplex PCR. The sample includes around 100,000 clones, approximately 88% seen only once; the top ten take roughly an eighth. The sample taken for sequencing was blood. This clonotype was sampled from a person aged 18 to 75 in good health. The chain has TRBV4-2 and TRBJ1-2; D gene uncertain. CDR3 sequence: CASSQEWAASIGYTF. CDR3 nucleotides: TGTGCCAGCAGCCAAGAGTGGGCAGCCTCTATAGGCTACACCTTC.